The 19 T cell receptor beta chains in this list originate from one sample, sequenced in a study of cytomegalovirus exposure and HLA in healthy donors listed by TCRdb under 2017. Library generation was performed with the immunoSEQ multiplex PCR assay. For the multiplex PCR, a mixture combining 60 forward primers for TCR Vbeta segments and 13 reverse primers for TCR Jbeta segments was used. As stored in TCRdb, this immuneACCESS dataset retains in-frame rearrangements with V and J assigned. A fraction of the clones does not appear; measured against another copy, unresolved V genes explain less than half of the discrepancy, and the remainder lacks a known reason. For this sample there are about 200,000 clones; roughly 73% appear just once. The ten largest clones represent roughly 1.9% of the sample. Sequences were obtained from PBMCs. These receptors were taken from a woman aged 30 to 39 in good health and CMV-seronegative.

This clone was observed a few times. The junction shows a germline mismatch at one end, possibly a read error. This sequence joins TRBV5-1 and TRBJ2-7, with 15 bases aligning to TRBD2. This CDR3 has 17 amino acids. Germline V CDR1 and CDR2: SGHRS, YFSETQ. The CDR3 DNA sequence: TGCGCCAGCAGCTTACCGGGACTAGCGGGAGGCTCCAACGAGCAGTACTTC. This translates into CASSLPGLAGGSNEQYF.

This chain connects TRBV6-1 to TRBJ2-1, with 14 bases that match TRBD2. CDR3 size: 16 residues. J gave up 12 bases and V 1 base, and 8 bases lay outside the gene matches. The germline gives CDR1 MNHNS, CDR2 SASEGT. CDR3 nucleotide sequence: TGTGCCAGCAGTGAAGGGGGACTAGCGGGGGCCCGATCGCAGTTCTTC. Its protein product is CASSEGGLAGARSQFF.

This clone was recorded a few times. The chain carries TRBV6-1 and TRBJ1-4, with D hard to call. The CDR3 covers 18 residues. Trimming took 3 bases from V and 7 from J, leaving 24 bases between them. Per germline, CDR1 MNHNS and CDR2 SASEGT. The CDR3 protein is CASSDTPPAQALGEKLFF. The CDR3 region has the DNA TGTGCCAGCAGTGATACCCCCCCGGCCCAGGCACTCGGTGAAAAACTGTTTTTT.

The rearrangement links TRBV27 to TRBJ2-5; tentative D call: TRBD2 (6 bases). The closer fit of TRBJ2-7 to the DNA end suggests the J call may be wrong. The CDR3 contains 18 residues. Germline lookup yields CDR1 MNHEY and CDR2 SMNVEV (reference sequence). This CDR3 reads CASSTLLPAGGSSYEQYF. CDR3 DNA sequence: TGTGCCAGCAGCACCCTCCTGCCGGCCGGGGGAAGCTCCTACGAGCAGTACTTC.

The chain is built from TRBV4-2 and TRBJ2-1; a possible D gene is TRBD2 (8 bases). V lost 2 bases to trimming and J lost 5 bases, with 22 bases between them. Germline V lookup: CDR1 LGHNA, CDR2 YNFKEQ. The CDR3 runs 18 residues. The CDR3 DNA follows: TGTGCCAGCAGCCAACAGGGGGGTAGGGGAGCGGGAGACAATGAGCAGTTCTTC. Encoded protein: CASSQQGGRGAGDNEQFF.

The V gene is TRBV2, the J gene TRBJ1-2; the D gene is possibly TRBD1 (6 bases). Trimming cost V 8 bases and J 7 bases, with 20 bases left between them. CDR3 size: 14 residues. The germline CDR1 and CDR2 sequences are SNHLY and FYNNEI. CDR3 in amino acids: CASGGWNKSGGYTF. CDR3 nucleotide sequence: TGTGCCAGCGGGGGCTGGAACAAGAGCGGTGGCTACACCTTC.

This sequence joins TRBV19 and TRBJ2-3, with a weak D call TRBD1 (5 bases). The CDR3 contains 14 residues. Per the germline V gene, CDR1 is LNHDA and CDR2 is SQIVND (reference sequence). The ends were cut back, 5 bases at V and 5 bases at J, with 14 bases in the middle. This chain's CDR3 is CASSAGHSGDTQYF. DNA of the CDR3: TGTGCCAGTAGTGCCGGACACTCCGGAGATACGCAGTATTTT.

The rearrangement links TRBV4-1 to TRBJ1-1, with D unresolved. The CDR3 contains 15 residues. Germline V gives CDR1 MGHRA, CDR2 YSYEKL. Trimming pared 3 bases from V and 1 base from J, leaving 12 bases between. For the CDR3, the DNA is TGCGCCAGCAGCCAGTACGGAGGTTCGAACACTGAAGCTTTCTTT. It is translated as CASSQYGGSNTEAFF.

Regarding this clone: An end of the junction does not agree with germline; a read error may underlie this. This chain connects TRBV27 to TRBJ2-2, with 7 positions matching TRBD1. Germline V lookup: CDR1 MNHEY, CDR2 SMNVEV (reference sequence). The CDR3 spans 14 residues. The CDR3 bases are TGTGCCACCAGTCATACAGGGGTTACCGGGGAGCTGTTTTTT. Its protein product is CATSHTGVTGELFF.

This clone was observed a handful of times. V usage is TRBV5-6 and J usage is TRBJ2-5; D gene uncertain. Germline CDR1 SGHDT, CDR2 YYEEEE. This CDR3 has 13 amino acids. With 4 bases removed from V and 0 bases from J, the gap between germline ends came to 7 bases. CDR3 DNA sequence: TGTGCCAGCAGCCGCGACAACCAAGAGACCCAGTACTTC. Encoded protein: CASSRDNQETQYF.

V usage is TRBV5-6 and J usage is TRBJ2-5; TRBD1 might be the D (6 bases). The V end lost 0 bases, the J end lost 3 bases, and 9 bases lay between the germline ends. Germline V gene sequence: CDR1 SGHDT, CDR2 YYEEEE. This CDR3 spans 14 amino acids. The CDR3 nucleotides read TGTGCCAGCAGCTTGGCAGGGGCCGAAGAGACCCAGTACTTC. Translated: CASSLAGAEETQYF.

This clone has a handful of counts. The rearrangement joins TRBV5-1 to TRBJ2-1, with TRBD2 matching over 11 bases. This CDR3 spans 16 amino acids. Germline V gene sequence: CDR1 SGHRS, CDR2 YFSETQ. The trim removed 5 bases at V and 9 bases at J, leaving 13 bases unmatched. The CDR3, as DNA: TGCGCCAGCAGTCTGACTAGCGGGATAGGTCAGGGTGAGCAGTTCTTC. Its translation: CASSLTSGIGQGEQFF.

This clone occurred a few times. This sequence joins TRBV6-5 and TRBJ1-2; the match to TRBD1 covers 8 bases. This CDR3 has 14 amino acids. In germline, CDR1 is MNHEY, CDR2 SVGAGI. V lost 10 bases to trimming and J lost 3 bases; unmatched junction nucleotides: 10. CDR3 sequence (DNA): TGTGCCACCCTTACCTCGACAGGGGACTATGGCTACACCTTC. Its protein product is CATLTSTGDYGYTF.

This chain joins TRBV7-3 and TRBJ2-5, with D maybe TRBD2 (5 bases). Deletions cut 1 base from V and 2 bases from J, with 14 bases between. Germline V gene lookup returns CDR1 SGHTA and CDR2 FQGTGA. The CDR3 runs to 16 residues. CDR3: CASSLNPRTSQETQYF. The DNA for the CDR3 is TGTGCCAGCAGCTTAAATCCTCGGACTTCTCAAGAGACCCAGTACTTC.

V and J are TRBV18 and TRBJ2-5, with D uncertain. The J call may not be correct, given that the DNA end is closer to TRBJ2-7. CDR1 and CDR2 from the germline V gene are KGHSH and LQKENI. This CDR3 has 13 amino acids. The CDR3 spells CASSPVRSYEQYF. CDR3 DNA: TGTGCCAGCTCACCTGTGCGCTCCTACGAGCAGTACTTC.

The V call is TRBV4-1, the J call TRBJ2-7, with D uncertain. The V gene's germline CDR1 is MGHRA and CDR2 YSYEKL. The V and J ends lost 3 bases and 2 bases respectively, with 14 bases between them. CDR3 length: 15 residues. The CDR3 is CASSHEPSIAYEQYF. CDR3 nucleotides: TGCGCCAGCAGCCATGAACCCTCCATAGCCTACGAGCAGTACTTC.

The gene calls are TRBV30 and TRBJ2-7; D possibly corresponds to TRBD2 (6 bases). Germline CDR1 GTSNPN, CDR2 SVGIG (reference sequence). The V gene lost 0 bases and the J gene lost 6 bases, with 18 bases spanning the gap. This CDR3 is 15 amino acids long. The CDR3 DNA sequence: TGTGCCTGGAGTGTTTGGTCGGGAGTCGATGGCGAGCAGTACTTC. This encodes CAWSVWSGVDGEQYF.

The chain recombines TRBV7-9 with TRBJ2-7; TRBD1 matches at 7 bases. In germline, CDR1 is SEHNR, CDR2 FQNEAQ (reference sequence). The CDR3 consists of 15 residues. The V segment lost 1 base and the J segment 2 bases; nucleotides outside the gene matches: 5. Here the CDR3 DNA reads TGTGCCAGCAGCTTAGGGACAGGAGCCGCCTACGAGCAGTACTTC. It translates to CASSLGTGAAYEQYF.

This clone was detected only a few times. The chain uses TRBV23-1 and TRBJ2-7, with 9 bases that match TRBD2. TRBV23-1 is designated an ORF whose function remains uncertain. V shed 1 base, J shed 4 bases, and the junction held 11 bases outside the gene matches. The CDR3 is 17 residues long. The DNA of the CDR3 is TGCGCCAGCAGTCAATGGATAGTCCTAGCGGGACAATACGAGCAGTACTTC. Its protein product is CASSQWIVLAGQYEQYF.